This T cell receptor beta chain was sequenced for a study of cytomegalovirus exposure and HLA in healthy donors. Study-wide points: Reported results showed that the classifier diagnosed cytomegalovirus status with high specificity and sensitivity. Investigators reported 164 TCR beta chains as tied to cytomegalovirus.

The table came from immunoSEQ multiplex PCR; TCRdb's copy has only in-frame clones and leaves some out. Among 110,000 or so clones listed, about 85% were seen once. This clone was observed at least ten times. The target antigen is unknown. The TCR originated in a woman aged 18-35 years in good health and CMV-seropositive. Sequencing was carried out using PBMCs.

The CDR3 sequence is CASSLTQGTGELFF. The CDR3 coding sequence is TGTGCCAGCAGTTTAACACAGGGAACCGGGGAGCTGTTTTTT. This chain joins TRBV27 and TRBJ2-2, with D possibly TRBD1 on 6 matching bases. Looked up from germline, CDR1 is MNHEY and CDR2 is SMNVEV (reference sequence). Trimming took off 2 bases at V and 5 bases at J, with 9 bases between the two ends. This CDR3 is 14 amino acids long.